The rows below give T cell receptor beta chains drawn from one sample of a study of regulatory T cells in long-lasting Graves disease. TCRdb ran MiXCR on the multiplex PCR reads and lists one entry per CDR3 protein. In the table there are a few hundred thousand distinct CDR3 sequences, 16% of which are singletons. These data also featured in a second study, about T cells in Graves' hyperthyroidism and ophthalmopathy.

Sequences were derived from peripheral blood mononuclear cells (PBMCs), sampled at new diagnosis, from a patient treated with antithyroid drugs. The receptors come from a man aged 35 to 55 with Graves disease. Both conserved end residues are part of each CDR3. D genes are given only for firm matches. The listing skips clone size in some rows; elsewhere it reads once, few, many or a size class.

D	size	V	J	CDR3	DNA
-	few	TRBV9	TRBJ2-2	CASSPFLAGAGELFF	TGTGCCAGCAGCCCATTCCTGGCGGGTGCCGGGGAGCTGTTTTTT
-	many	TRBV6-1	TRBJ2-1	CASSRNRRHHSYNEQFF	TGTGCCAGCAGTCGAAACAGGAGGCACCACTCCTACAATGAGCAGTTCTTC
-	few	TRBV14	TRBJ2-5	CASSQDGHPQETQYF	TGTGCCAGCAGCCAAGATGGACACCCACAAGAGACCCAGTACTTC
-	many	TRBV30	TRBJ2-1	CAWKWSNEQFF	TGTGCCTGGAAGTGGAGCAATGAGCAGTTCTTC
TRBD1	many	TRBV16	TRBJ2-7	CASSEIAGTGSYEQYF	TGTGCCAGCAGCGAAATAGCCGGGACAGGGTCCTACGAGCAGTACTTC
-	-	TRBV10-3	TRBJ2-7	CAISESTAAYEQYF	TGTGCCATCAGTGAGTCGACAGCTGCCTACGAGCAGTACTTC
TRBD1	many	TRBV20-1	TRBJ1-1	CSARDRGGADTEAFF	TGCAGTGCTAGAGATCGAGGGGGCGCGGACACTGAAGCTTTCTTT
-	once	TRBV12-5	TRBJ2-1	CASGLKGIEQFF	TGTGCTAGTGGTTTAAAGGGAATTGAGCAGTTCTTC
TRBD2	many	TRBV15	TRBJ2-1	CATSSPGRDYPFF	TGTGCCACCAGCAGCCCAGGACGGGACTATCCGTTCTTC
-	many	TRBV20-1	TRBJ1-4	CSPRGSNEKLFF	TGCAGTCCCAGGGGTTCTAATGAAAAACTGTTTTTT
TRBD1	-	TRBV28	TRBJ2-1	CASSPVDRVGNEQFF	TGTGCCAGCAGTCCAGTAGACAGGGTTGGCAATGAGCAGTTCTTC
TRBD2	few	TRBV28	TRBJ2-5	CASSLWGVAGGPETQYF	TGTGCCAGCAGTTTATGGGGGGTAGCGGGGGGGCCAGAGACCCAGTACTTC
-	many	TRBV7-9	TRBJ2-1	CASSLSGTTNEQFF	TGTGCCAGCAGCTTATCCGGGACCACCAATGAGCAGTTCTTC
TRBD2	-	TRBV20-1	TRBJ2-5	CSVTSGGAETQYF	TGCAGTGTTACCAGCGGGGGGGCAGAGACCCAGTACTTC
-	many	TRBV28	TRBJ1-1	CASSLVQKAFF	TGTGCCAGCAGTTTAGTTCAGAAAGCTTTCTTT
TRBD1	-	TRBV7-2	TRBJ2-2	CASSIQGAAGTGELFF	TGTGCCAGCAGCATCCAGGGGGCTGCGGGCACCGGGGAGCTGTTTTTT
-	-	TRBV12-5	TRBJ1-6	CVSGISDGYDSPLHF	TGTGTTAGTGGTATAAGTGATGGGTATGATTCACCCCTCCACTTT
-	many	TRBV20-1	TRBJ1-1	CSARSPPNTEAFF	TGCAGTGCTAGGTCTCCGCCGAACACTGAAGCTTTCTTT